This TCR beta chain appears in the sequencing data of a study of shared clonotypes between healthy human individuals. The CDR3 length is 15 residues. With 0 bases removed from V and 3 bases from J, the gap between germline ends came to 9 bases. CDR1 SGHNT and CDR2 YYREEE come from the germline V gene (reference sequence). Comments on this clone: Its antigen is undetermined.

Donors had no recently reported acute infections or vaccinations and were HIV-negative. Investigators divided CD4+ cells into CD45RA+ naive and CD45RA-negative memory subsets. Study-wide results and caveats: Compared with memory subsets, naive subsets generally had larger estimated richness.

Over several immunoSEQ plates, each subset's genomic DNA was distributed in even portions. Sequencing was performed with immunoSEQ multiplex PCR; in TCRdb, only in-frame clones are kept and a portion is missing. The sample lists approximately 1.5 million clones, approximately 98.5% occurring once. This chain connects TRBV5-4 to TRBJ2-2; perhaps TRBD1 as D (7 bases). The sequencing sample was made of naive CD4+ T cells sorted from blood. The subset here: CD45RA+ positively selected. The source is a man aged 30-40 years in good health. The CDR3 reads CASSLAGGHTGELFF. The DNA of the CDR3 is TGTGCCAGCAGCTTGGCAGGGGGGCACACCGGGGAGCTGTTTTTT.